This entry describes one T cell receptor beta chain. This sample is drawn from a study of T cell responses to AZD1222 COVID-19 vaccine. CDR1 and CDR2 from the germline V gene are LNHDA and SQIVND (reference sequence). V was trimmed by 5 bases and J by 3 bases, leaving 19 bases between them. This CDR3 comprises 16 residues. TCRdb keeps only in-frame clones here, not all; method: immunoSEQ multiplex PCR. The sample lists roughly 100,000 clones, 85% to 90% occurring once. The sample consisted of peripheral blood, taken 28 days after the second AZD1222 dose. V is TRBV19 and J is TRBJ1-1, with a possible D match to TRBD1 (6 bases). This TCR was sampled from an adult who received the AZD1222 COVID-19 vaccine. The CDR3 coding sequence is TGTGCCAGTAGTCACCGGGACAACTATCGGGACACTGAAGCTTTCTTT. Its protein product is CASSHRDNYRDTEAFF.